A single sample gave rise to the 6 T cell receptor beta chains below, sequenced in a study of shared clonotypes between healthy human individuals. CD8 cells classed as naive were CD45RO-negative and positively selected for CCR7, excluding terminally differentiated effector memory CD45RA+ cells. Clones were sequenced by immunoSEQ multiplex PCR, and TCRdb holds only the in-frame ones, with some missing. The sample yields about 680,000 clones, about 92% seen once. Specimen: naive CD8+ T cells sorted from blood. The receptors shown here come from a man aged 25 to 45 in good health.

The rearrangement links TRBV7-9 to TRBJ2-5; TRBD2 agrees at 8 bases. This CDR3 comprises 14 residues. Germline V gene sequence: CDR1 SEHNR, CDR2 FQNEAQ (reference sequence). V trimming: 4 bases; J trimming: 5 bases; junction bases outside the gene matches: 6. The CDR3 DNA reads TGTGCCAGCAGCTCAGGGCGGGAGGTTGAGACCCAGTACTTC. It specifies CASSSGREVETQYF.

The chain couples TRBV7-2 to TRBJ2-7, with D perhaps TRBD1 or TRBD2 (6 bases each). Germline CDR1 and CDR2: SGHTA and FQGNSA. Trimming stripped 1 base from V and 4 bases from J, with 14 bases between. The CDR3 consists of 15 residues. CDR3 residues: CASSLDLPGAYEQYF. CDR3 bases: TGTGCCAGCAGCTTAGATCTTCCGGGGGCGTACGAGCAGTACTTC.

V and J are TRBV7-3 and TRBJ2-3; 10 nucleotides line up with TRBD1. Germline V lookup: CDR1 SGHTA, CDR2 FQGTGA. The length of the CDR3 is 18 residues. The V segment lost 0 bases and the J segment 0 bases; nucleotides outside the gene matches: 6. CDR3: CASSLTRGQGVSTDTQYF. In nucleotides, the CDR3 is TGTGCCAGCAGCTTAACGCGAGGACAGGGGGTTAGCACAGATACGCAGTATTTT. The complete variable domain, with remaining parts taken from reference TRBV7-3 and TRBJ2-3, reads GAGVSQTPSNKVTEKGKYVELRCDPISGHTALYWYRQSLGQGPEFLIYFQGTGAADDSGLPNDRFFAVRPEGSVSTLKIQRTERGDSAVYLCASSLTRGQGVSTDTQYFGPGTRLTVL.

V usage is TRBV28 and J usage is TRBJ2-7; D remains unclear. V was trimmed by 7 bases and J by 0 bases, leaving 13 bases between them. From germline, CDR1 is MDHEN and CDR2 SYDVKM. This CDR3 is built from 14 residues. The CDR3 here is CASTNAADSYEQYF. The CDR3 DNA reads TGTGCCAGCACCAACGCGGCAGACTCCTACGAGCAGTACTTC.

V and J are TRBV27 and TRBJ1-1; D is perhaps TRBD1 (5 bases). CDR3 length: 13 residues. Germline V gene data show CDR1 as MNHEY and CDR2 as SMNVEV (reference sequence). V was clipped by 6 bases and J by 5 bases, with 13 bases between them. Here the CDR3 reads CASSPWDPTEAFF. The CDR3 nucleotides read TGTGCCAGCAGCCCTTGGGACCCGACTGAAGCTTTCTTT.

This clone appeared once. This chain uses TRBV28 with TRBJ2-1; TRBD2 matches 12 bases. The CDR3 runs 15 residues. With 3 bases clipped from V and 9 bases from J, the junction kept 6 bases outside the gene matches. Germline V CDR1 and CDR2: MDHEN, SYDVKM. The CDR3 here is CASSFLAGGGGEQFF. CDR3 DNA: TGTGCCAGCAGTTTCCTAGCGGGAGGGGGTGGTGAGCAGTTCTTC.